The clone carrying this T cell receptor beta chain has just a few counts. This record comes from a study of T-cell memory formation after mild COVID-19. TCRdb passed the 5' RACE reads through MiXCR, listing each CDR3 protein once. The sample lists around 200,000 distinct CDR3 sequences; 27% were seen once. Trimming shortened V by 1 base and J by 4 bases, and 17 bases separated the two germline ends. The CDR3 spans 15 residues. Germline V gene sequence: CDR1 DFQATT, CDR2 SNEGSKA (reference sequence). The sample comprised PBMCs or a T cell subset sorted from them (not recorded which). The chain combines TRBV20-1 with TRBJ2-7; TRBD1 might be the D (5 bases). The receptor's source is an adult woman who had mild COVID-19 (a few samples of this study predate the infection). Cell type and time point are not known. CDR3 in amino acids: CSARAVGQGVYEQYF. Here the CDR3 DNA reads TGCAGTGCTAGAGCCGTCGGTCAGGGTGTGTACGAGCAGTACTTC.